The T cell receptor beta chain under discussion was sequenced for a study of CD8+ T cells in alopecia areata. Study context: Patients remained on tofacitinib for 6 to 18 months and then went 6 months without it. Study conclusions and caveats: Clonality exceeded that of normal scalp in lesional scalp, most notably in alopecia totalis/universalis. TCRs were shared less clearly across patients than in mice, possibly for HLA-related reasons.

The treatment denotes: oral pan-JAK inhibitor, 5-10 mg twice daily. Extracted RNA was reverse transcribed into cDNA, the sequencing template. Sequencing was performed with immunoSEQ multiplex PCR; in TCRdb, only in-frame clones are kept and a portion is missing. The table has 150,000 to 200,000 clones, roughly 66% seen once; the top ten hold 1%. This clone was counted only a few times. Its antigen is still unknown. V lost 10 bases to trimming and J lost 10 bases, with 20 bases between them. Germline values: CDR1 ENHRY, CDR2 SYGVKD. The CDR3 contains 12 residues. This sequence originates from a human donor with alopecia areata. Material: CD4+ T cells sorted from blood, obtained at week 24, from a patient treated with tofacitinib. The chain recombines TRBV10-3 with TRBJ2-7, with D perhaps matching TRBD1 (6 bases). CDR3 nucleotides: TGTGCCACCACCCCCGAAAGACAGGTTCAGTACTTC. Amino acid sequence: CATTPERQVQYF.